The entry that follows covers one T cell receptor (beta chain) sequence. Its antigen is not identified. The protocol was immunoSEQ multiplex PCR, while the TCRdb copy is restricted to in-frame clones and leaves out a portion. The sample consists of approximately 44,000 clones, 85% to 95% of them appearing once. The CDR3 loop spans 18 amino acids. Per the germline V gene, CDR1 is SGHNT and CDR2 is YYREEE (reference sequence). V dropped 4 bases and J dropped 0 bases, with 19 bases sitting between them. The data stem from a study of T cell clonotyping in hematopoietic cell transplantation. Broader study findings: Few recipient clonotypes overlapped donors; over 97% were de novo at given depth. CD4 and CD8 repertoire contributions could not be separated without sorting. After transplant, recipient diversity fell while pathologically expanded clonotypes grew through day 180.

The sequencing input was peripheral blood mononuclear cells. J is TRBJ2-2 and V is TRBV5-4; weak D call: TRBD1 (6 bases). The clonotype originates from a woman aged 45-65 years in good health. Some clones in this sample may be carry-over from other donors' samples. CDR3 nucleotides: TGTGCCAGCAGCGCCCCCCGTGACCCAGGGGCGAACACCGGGGAGCTGTTTTTT. As protein: CASSAPRDPGANTGELFF. Looking up the rest from reference TRBV5-4 and TRBJ2-2 gives the full variable domain: ETGVTQSPTHLIKTRGQQVTLRCSSQSGHNTVSWYQQALGQGPQFIFQYYREEENGRGNFPPRFSGLQFPNYSSELNVNALELDDSALYLCASSAPRDPGANTGELFFGEGSRLTVL.